The present T cell receptor (beta chain) was sequenced within a study of tumor-infiltrating lymphocytes in localized non-small cell lung cancer (dated by TCRdb to the early 2020s). Broadly, across the study: The cohort included patients whose samples were collected after neoadjuvant chemotherapy, as well as both smokers and never-smokers and several histologies. A total of around 50 patients were part of the paired comparison of immunoSEQ T-cell fraction between tumor and uninvolved lung. From each patient came resected tumor tissue plus uninvolved lung tissue from that same patient, and the uninvolved lung tissue was described as non-adjacent to the tumor. Alongside flow cytometry, multiplex immunofluorescence, RNA-seq, exome sequencing and proteomics, TCR sequencing was applied to the same patients as one of several integrated assays. The overall ICON cohort was composed of around 150 surgical patients with localized non-small cell lung cancer whose tumors were resected. The research as a whole found: TCR-derived T-cell fraction did not differ between the flow cytometry-defined immunotypes IM1 (good prognosis) and IM2 (poor prognosis). Because assay coverage varied across patients depending on available tissue quantity, TCR sequencing was performed for only a subset of the cohort. Different pieces of the same tissue were used for different assays, so technical variation could not be separated from intratumor heterogeneity. Higher T cell infiltration in tumors than in uninvolved lung tissue was supported by TCRbeta sequencing, consistent with immunofluorescence CD3 counts.

Looking up the germline V gene yields CDR1 MNHEY and CDR2 SVGAGI. V is trimmed back by 4 bases and J by 0 bases, and the junction contains 3 bases that no gene match accounts for. The CDR3 covers 14 residues, taking in both the cysteine and the phenylalanine. Solely the CDR3 DNA is kept, with 42 bases framed from the first base. ICON enrollment began in early 2016, and the last patient was enrolled in late 2018. From a subcohort of some 76 patients, fresh tumor and matched uninvolved tissue were collected for in-depth immune analyses, including TCR sequencing. TCR sequencing was performed on DNA isolated from bulk tissue, without cell sorting. TCR sequencing with the immunoSEQ assay provided the T-cell fraction in tumor and uninvolved lung tissue. The authors' analysis ran thus. In the survival analysis, patients were divided into a high T-cell fraction group (upper tertile) and a low T-cell fraction group (lower two tertiles), and the two groups were compared using a log-rank test. Paired tumor versus uninvolved lung differences in T-cell fraction were tested with a signed-rank test. This is the immuneACCESS table as TCRdb keeps it, with only in-frame sequences that have V and J called. A part of the clones is gone; compared with another copy, unresolved V genes explain less than half, and the rest is unexplained. V, J and clone size reflect that table, while D and trimming were determined from the DNA. This sample holds some 2,500 clones; less than 75% were observed only once. The ten largest clones represent under 10% of the sample.

With regard to this clone: No antigen is known for it. Base qualities are not provided; no much larger clone lies one nucleotide away.

Input material: uninvolved lung tissue not adjacent to the tumor. The chain employs TRBV6-5 and TRBJ2-7; TRBD1 matches 7 bases in the middle. The sequence came from a human donor with non-small cell lung cancer. The DNA reads as follows: TGTGCCAGCAGTTCCCGGGACAGCTCCTACGAGCAGTACTTC. Translated, it reads CASSSRDSSYEQYF.